This T cell receptor beta chain came from a study of shared clonotypes between healthy human individuals. On this clone itself: The antigen is unknown.

Caucasian adults residing in Nashville, Tennessee made up all the donors. V trimming: 4 bases; J trimming: 7 bases; junction bases outside the gene matches: 5. Germline-derived CDR1 and CDR2 are SGHRS and YFSETQ. CDR3 length equals 14 residues. Study-wide points: Blood alone was sampled, and tissue repertoires likely differ. Researchers found naive subsets generally carried larger estimated richness than memory subsets. Sorted-subset samples were not fully sequenced, rarefaction indicated.

TCRdb's copy holds only in-frame clones and misses some; the assay was immunoSEQ multiplex PCR. The data show roughly 330,000 clones, around 67% seen once. V and J are TRBV5-1 and TRBJ2-1; 10 bases agree with TRBD2. Sequencing was performed on memory CD4+ T cells sorted from blood. Subset described: CD45RA-negative fraction. The sequence was collected from a man aged 25-45 years in good health. The CDR3 DNA follows: TGCGCCAGCAGCAAGGATAGCGGGGGGAATGAGCAGTTCTTC. Its protein product is CASSKDSGGNEQFF.